These 26 T cell receptor beta chains were sequenced from one sample in a study of blood T cell repertoires in COVID-19. Repertoires were generated with immunoSEQ multiplex PCR, while TCRdb's copy carries only in-frame clones and drops some. Of under 250,000 clones in the sample, approximately 80% are singletons; the top ten hold 4% to 5%. The sequenced sample consisted of peripheral blood. Receptor source: a woman aged 65 to 85 with acute or convalescent COVID-19.

The chain carries TRBV19 and TRBJ2-4, with TRBD1 as a possible D gene (6 bases). Trimming stripped 2 bases from V and 0 bases from J, with 17 bases between. Germline V gene lookup returns CDR1 LNHDA and CDR2 SQIVND (reference sequence). The CDR3 runs to 18 residues. CDR3 in amino acids: CASSIKALDRLAKNIQYF. The CDR3 bases are TGTGCCAGTAGTATAAAGGCATTGGACAGACTAGCCAAAAACATTCAGTACTTC.

The chain combines TRBV3-1 (or the pseudogene TRBV3-2) with TRBJ1-2, with 8 bases identical to TRBD1. The V and J ends lost 1 base and 4 bases, in that order; junction bases with no gene match: 8. This CDR3 has 16 amino acids. Germline CDR1 reads LGHDT; CDR2 reads YNNKEL (reference sequence). The CDR3 nucleotides are TGTGCCAGCAGCCAAGGGGACAGGCCCCAGGTCTATGGCTACACCTTC. Its translation is CASSQGDRPQVYGYTF.

The V call is TRBV15, the J call TRBJ2-3; D ambiguous. V gave up 0 bases and J gave up 2 bases, with 9 bases separating them. The CDR3 sequence is 15 residues long. Germline CDR1 is LNHNV and CDR2 is YYDKDF (reference sequence). CDR3 bases: TGTGCCACCAGCAGAGATCTAGGCCACACAGATACGCAGTATTTT. Translating it yields CATSRDLGHTDTQYF.

Written as DNA, the CDR3 is TGTGCCACCAGTGATTCTGGGGAAGGGGGGACCCAGTACTTC. Encoded protein: CATSDSGEGGTQYF. This chain joins TRBV24-1 and TRBJ2-5; perhaps TRBD1 as D (6 bases). Deletions cut 2 bases from V and 7 bases from J, with 13 bases between. The CDR3 spans 14 residues. The germline V gene has CDR1 KGHDR and CDR2 SFDVKD.

This chain links TRBV7-2 with TRBJ1-5; the match to TRBD1 covers 8 bases. Germline assignment: CDR1 SGHTA and CDR2 FQGNSA. The CDR3 has 17 residues. V was pared by 6 bases and J by 4 bases, with 14 bases of the junction left unmatched. The CDR3 DNA reads as TGTGCCAGCAGTCAAAGAGGGGGACAGGTCCGGAATCAGCCCCAGCATTTT. Amino acid sequence: CASSQRGGQVRNQPQHF.

The chain is built from TRBV5-1 and TRBJ1-2; maybe TRBD1 (6 bases). Trimming shortened V by 3 bases and J by 5 bases, and 11 bases separated the two germline ends. Germline-derived CDR1 and CDR2 are SGHRS and YFSETQ. This CDR3 contains 13 residues. The CDR3 region is CASSSGQTYGYTF. CDR3 nucleotides: TGCGCCAGCAGCTCCGGACAGACGTATGGCTACACCTTC.

The sample holds one count of this clone. The chain uses TRBV27 and TRBJ2-3; 7 nucleotides match TRBD2. This CDR3 has 16 amino acids. The V and J ends lost 1 base and 3 bases, in that order; junction bases with no gene match: 7. Germline loops: CDR1 MNHEY, CDR2 SMNVEV (reference sequence). The CDR3: CASSLYPGGRTDTQYF. CDR3 bases: TGTGCCAGCAGTTTATATCCGGGGGGAAGGACAGATACGCAGTATTTT.

The chain employs TRBV19 and TRBJ1-2, with TRBD1 matching 10 bases. Germline-derived CDR1 and CDR2 are LNHDA and SQIVND (reference sequence). The CDR3 runs to 13 residues. V shed 8 bases and J 9 bases; nucleotides not matched to a gene: 9. The CDR3 reads CASRTWTGGRYTF. CDR3 coding DNA: TGTGCCAGTCGTACATGGACAGGGGGTCGCTACACCTTC.

CDR3 loop: CASSPPRGRDGYTF. CDR3 DNA sequence: TGTGCCAGCAGCCCCCCTCGTGGGAGGGATGGCTACACCTTC. The genes are TRBV11-1 and TRBJ1-2; no clear D gene. The CDR3 sequence is 14 residues long. The germline V gene encodes CDR1 SGHAT and CDR2 FQDESV (reference sequence). Trimming took off 5 bases at V and 6 bases at J, with 16 bases between the two ends.

The V and J genes are TRBV7-2 and TRBJ1-1, with D perhaps TRBD1 (6 bases). The CDR3 has 14 residues. V lost 3 bases and J lost 6, with 14 bases in between. Germline CDR1 and CDR2: SGHTA and FQGNSA. The CDR3 nucleotides are TGTGCCAGCAGCTTTACAGGGACCTGGGCTGAAGCTTTCTTT. Amino acid sequence: CASSFTGTWAEAFF.

The rearrangement uses TRBV19 and TRBJ2-1; TRBD1 matches 8 bases. With 3 bases clipped from V and 0 bases from J, the junction kept 1 base outside the gene matches. The CDR3 loop spans 15 amino acids. CDR1 and CDR2 (germline): LNHDA, SQIVND (reference sequence). The CDR3, as DNA: TGTGCCAGTAGTATTACAGGGGGCTCCTACAATGAGCAGTTCTTC. This encodes CASSITGGSYNEQFF. The variable domain in full, completed from reference TRBV19 and TRBJ2-1, reads DGGITQSPKYLFRKEGQNVTLSCEQNLNHDAMYWYRQDPGQGLRLIYYSQIVNDFQKGDIAEGYSVSREKKESFPLTVTSAQKNPTAFYLCASSITGGSYNEQFFGPGTRLTVL.

The rearrangement uses TRBV19 and TRBJ1-2; D uncertain. Trimming left V 7 bases short and J 8 bases short, with 20 bases between. The CDR3 consists of 14 residues. Germline CDR1 is LNHDA and CDR2 is SQIVND (reference sequence). CDR3 nucleotides: TGTGCCAGTACCTTGCACCGGGATGCGAACGGCTACACCTTC. Its protein product is CASTLHRDANGYTF. The full variable domain, completed using reference TRBV19 and TRBJ1-2, is DGGITQSPKYLFRKEGQNVTLSCEQNLNHDAMYWYRQDPGQGLRLIYYSQIVNDFQKGDIAEGYSVSREKKESFPLTVTSAQKNPTAFYLCASTLHRDANGYTFGSGTRLTVV.

This clone was seen a handful of times. The rearrangement links TRBV30 to TRBJ1-3; no firm D call. This CDR3 comprises 14 residues. V was pared by 0 bases and J by 0 bases, with 6 bases between. Germline V lookup: CDR1 GTSNPN, CDR2 SVGIG (reference sequence). This CDR3 reads CAWSVSVSGNTIYF. Here the CDR3 DNA reads TGTGCCTGGAGTGTAAGCGTCTCTGGAAACACCATATATTTT.

The genes are TRBV24-1 and TRBJ1-5; D uncertain. The CDR3 consists of 16 residues. CDR1 and CDR2 (germline): KGHDR, SFDVKD. V was clipped by 3 bases and J by 0 bases, with 11 bases between them. For the CDR3, the DNA is TGTGCCACCAGTGATGGAGGGATTCCTAGCAATCAGCCCCAGCATTTT. It codes for CATSDGGIPSNQPQHF.

The chain carries TRBV4-3 and TRBJ1-1; TRBD1 might be the D (5 bases). Germline-derived CDR1 and CDR2 are LGHNA and YSLEER. The CDR3 is made up of 14 amino acids. Trimming stripped 3 bases from V and 3 bases from J, with 11 bases between. CDR3 coding DNA: TGCGCCAGCAGCCACCGCCTCAGGGACACTGAAGCTTTCTTT. Residues: CASSHRLRDTEAFF.

This clone was recorded once. The genes are TRBV3-1 (or the pseudogene TRBV3-2) and TRBJ1-2, with D perhaps TRBD1 (5 bases). This CDR3 region has 15 residues. The germline V gene has CDR1 LGHDT and CDR2 YNNKEL (reference sequence). The V and J ends lost 3 bases and 5 bases respectively, with 16 bases between them. Written as DNA, the CDR3 is TGTGCCAGCAGCCAGAATTTCGTGACAGCGTATGGCTACACCTTC. It specifies CASSQNFVTAYGYTF.

The V gene is TRBV5-1, the J gene TRBJ1-2; 8 bases align to TRBD1. With V trimmed by 4 bases and J by 8 bases, 7 bases remained unmatched. This CDR3 is 13 amino acids long. From germline, CDR1 is SGHRS and CDR2 YFSETQ. The CDR3 sequence: CASSLRTGQGYTF. The CDR3 DNA reads TGCGCCAGCAGCCTGCGGACAGGGCAAGGCTACACCTTC.

The genes are TRBV19 and TRBJ1-5; D is ambiguous. The CDR3 is 13 amino acids. Germline V gene data show CDR1 as LNHDA and CDR2 as SQIVND (reference sequence). The V gene lost 5 bases and the J gene lost 4 bases, with 9 bases spanning the gap. In DNA, the CDR3 is TGTGCCAGTAGTTCACTAGGAAATCAGCCCCAGCATTTT. This codes for CASSSLGNQPQHF.

CDR3 bases: TGTGCCAGCAGCCATCCAACAGGGGGCGGCTATGGCTACACCTTC. Amino acids: CASSHPTGGGYGYTF. The chain links TRBV7-9 to TRBJ1-2, with 9 bases fitting TRBD1. Per the germline V gene, CDR1 is SEHNR and CDR2 is FQNEAQ (reference sequence). V shed 5 bases and J 4 bases; nucleotides not matched to a gene: 8. The CDR3 is 15 amino acids.

The chain couples TRBV6-5 to TRBJ1-2, with 7 bases aligning to TRBD1. The CDR3 is made up of 13 amino acids. V lost 7 bases to trimming and J lost 4 bases; unmatched junction nucleotides: 6. The germline V gene has CDR1 MNHEY and CDR2 SVGAGI. The CDR3 nucleotides read TGTGCCAGCACCAGGACAGGAACCTATGGCTACACCTTC. As protein: CASTRTGTYGYTF.

This chain links TRBV29-1 with TRBJ1-5; 8 nucleotides match TRBD1. The germline V gene has CDR1 SQVTM and CDR2 ANQGSEA. This CDR3 contains 13 residues. V lost 4 bases, J lost 6 bases, and 5 bases stayed unmatched. The chain's CDR3 is CSVGTGGLQPQHF. CDR3 DNA: TGCAGCGTTGGAACAGGGGGTCTTCAGCCCCAGCATTTT.

This clone has just a few counts. This sequence joins TRBV10-1 and TRBJ1-3, with TRBD1 identical over 7 bases. The CDR3 is 17 residues long. The germline CDR1 and CDR2 sequences are WNHNN and SYGVQD (reference sequence). The V gene end was trimmed by 3 bases and the J gene end by 0 bases; junction bases not matched to a gene: 8. The CDR3: CASSEGGRRFSGNTIYF. As DNA, the CDR3 is TGCGCCAGCAGTGAAGGGGGCCGAAGATTCTCTGGAAACACCATATATTTT.

This clone has a handful of counts. The chain joins TRBV7-8 to TRBJ1-5, with 8 positions matching TRBD1. The junction had 4 bases not matched to a gene; V was cut back by 2 bases and J by 1 base. This CDR3 has 16 residues. The V gene's germline CDR1 is SGHVS and CDR2 FQNEAQ. CDR3 nucleotides: TGTGCCAGCAGCTTATCCGGGACAGGAAGCAATCAGCCCCAGCATTTT. Its translation is CASSLSGTGSNQPQHF.

This sequence joins TRBV11-3 and TRBJ2-1; TRBD2 aligns across 10 bases. J gave up 2 bases and V 4 bases, and 2 bases lay outside the gene matches. The CDR3 is made up of 15 amino acids. The V gene's germline CDR1 is SGHNT and CDR2 YENEEA. CDR3 nucleotides: TGTGCCAGCAGCTCCCTAGCGGGAGCCTACAATGAGCAGTTCTTC. Its translation: CASSSLAGAYNEQFF.

The chain is built from TRBV6-5 and TRBJ1-1; 9 nucleotides match TRBD1. The junction had 3 bases not matched to a gene; V was cut back by 9 bases and J by 1 base. This CDR3 spans 13 amino acids. Germline lookup yields CDR1 MNHEY and CDR2 SVGAGI. The CDR3 sequence: CASRTGENTEAFF. The CDR3 region has the DNA TGTGCCAGTCGGACAGGGGAGAACACTGAAGCTTTCTTT.

The table lists this clone with a count of one. The chain couples TRBV5-1 to TRBJ1-1; 9 bases fit TRBD1. Looked up from germline, CDR1 is SGHRS and CDR2 is YFSETQ. Germline trimming cut 4 bases from V and 4 bases from J; bases unmatched to any gene: 5. The CDR3 runs 14 residues. The CDR3 bases are TGCGCCAGCAGCGTGACAGGGGGATTCACTGAAGCTTTCTTT. This encodes CASSVTGGFTEAFF.